Presented here are 32 T cell receptor beta chains from one specimen sequenced in a study of brain T cells in children with intractable seizures. The repertoire was sequenced with immunoSEQ multiplex PCR; TCRdb's copy has only in-frame clones and lacks some. The table has 78,000 or so clones, under 95% seen once. The sequences come from peripheral blood, collected at surgery. The receptors come from a girl aged 2-15 years with Rasmussen encephalitis and intractable seizures.

The chain couples TRBV15 to TRBJ2-1, with 7 bases lining up with TRBD2. The CDR3 is made up of 16 amino acids. The V gene end was trimmed by 0 bases and the J gene end by 0 bases; junction bases not matched to a gene: 2. The germline CDR1 and CDR2 sequences are LNHNV and YYDKDF (reference sequence). The CDR3: CATSREAGRSYNEQFF. Here the CDR3 DNA reads TGTGCCACCAGCAGAGAAGCGGGGCGCTCCTACAATGAGCAGTTCTTC.

The chain carries TRBV7-2 and TRBJ2-1, with a tentative D call TRBD2 (6 bases). Germline CDR1 SGHTA, CDR2 FQGNSA. The CDR3 has 18 residues. Trimming cost V 3 bases and J 8 bases, with 26 bases left between them. The CDR3 DNA reads as TGTGCCAGCAGCTTCAACCCTCTAGGACGGGAGAACCGGGATGAGCAGTTCTTC. Encoded protein: CASSFNPLGRENRDEQFF. The complete variable domain, with remaining parts taken from reference TRBV7-2 and TRBJ2-1, reads GAGVSQSPSNKVTEKGKDVELRCDPISGHTALYWYRQSLGQGLEFLIYFQGNSAPDKSGLPSDRFSAERTGGSVSTLTIQRTQQEDSAVYLCASSFNPLGRENRDEQFFGPGTRLTVL.

This clone appeared a single time. This chain connects TRBV28 to TRBJ1-5; no definite D call. CDR1 MDHEN and CDR2 SYDVKM come from the germline V gene. With 6 bases removed from V and 15 bases from J, the gap between germline ends came to 15 bases. The CDR3 runs to 11 residues. This CDR3 reads CASSSRGLGHF. CDR3 sequence (DNA): TGTGCCAGCAGCTCCCGAGGATTAGGGCATTTT.

V usage is TRBV27 and J usage is TRBJ2-7; TRBD2 agrees at 8 bases. With 2 bases clipped from V and 3 bases from J, the junction kept 3 bases outside the gene matches. CDR3 size: 14 residues. The germline gives CDR1 MNHEY, CDR2 SMNVEV (reference sequence). The CDR3 region has the DNA TGTGCCAGCAGTTTAACCGGGGGGGGCTACGAGCAGTACTTC. The encoded protein is CASSLTGGGYEQYF.

This chain joins TRBV29-1 and TRBJ2-3, with a tentative D call TRBD2 (6 bases). Germline V gives CDR1 SQVTM, CDR2 ANQGSEA. Between the trimmed V and J ends, which lost 7 bases and 3 bases, there was a span of 14 bases. The CDR3 totals 13 residues. The CDR3, as DNA: TGCAGCGCTACCGGAGGGTTGACAGATACGCAGTATTTT. Translated: CSATGGLTDTQYF.

The CDR3 reads CASSIAGGGQPQHF. The DNA of the CDR3 is TGTGCCAGTAGTATCGCCGGGGGTGGGCAGCCCCAGCATTTT. This chain connects TRBV19 to TRBJ1-5, with D tentatively TRBD1 (5 bases). Germline V lookup: CDR1 LNHDA, CDR2 SQIVND (reference sequence). Trimming pared 3 bases from V and 7 bases from J, leaving 13 bases between. The CDR3 covers 14 residues.

The rearrangement uses TRBV6-1 and TRBJ1-6, with unresolved D. This CDR3 has 15 residues. Per germline, CDR1 MNHNS and CDR2 SASEGT. V was clipped by 0 bases and J by 0 bases, with 3 bases between them. The CDR3 DNA sequence: TGTGCCAGCAGTGAAGCCAGCTCCTATAATTCACCCCTCCACTTT. Its translation is CASSEASSYNSPLHF.

The rearrangement joins TRBV2 to TRBJ1-1, with a tentative D call TRBD1 (5 bases). Trimming shortened V by 3 bases and J by 1 base, and 9 bases separated the two germline ends. In germline, CDR1 is SNHLY, CDR2 FYNNEI. The CDR3 covers 14 residues. CDR3 sequence reads: CASSDLGRNTEAFF. The CDR3 DNA sequence: TGTGCCAGCAGTGACCTGGGGCGGAACACTGAAGCTTTCTTT. Complete variable domain (other parts from reference TRBV2 and TRBJ1-1): EPEVTQTPSHQVTQMGQEVILRCVPISNHLYFYWYRQILGQKVEFLVSFYNNEISEKSEIFDDQFSVERPDGSNFTLKIRSTKLEDSAMYFCASSDLGRNTEAFFGQGTRLTVV.

This clone was seen a single time. J is TRBJ1-2 and V is TRBV29-1, with D possibly TRBD1 on 6 matching bases. The length of the CDR3 is 15 residues. Trimming took 8 bases from V and 0 from J, leaving 19 bases between them. Germline assignment: CDR1 SQVTM and CDR2 ANQGSEA. CDR3 DNA: TGCAGCTCGCAGGGGACTATCAATACTAACTATGGCTACACCTTC. Its translation: CSSQGTINTNYGYTF. The complete variable domain, with remaining parts taken from reference TRBV29-1 and TRBJ1-2, reads SAVISQKPSRDICQRGTSLTIQCQVDSQVTMMFWYRQQPGQSLTLIATANQGSEATYESGFVIDKFPISRPNLTFSTLTVSNMSPEDSSIYLCSSQGTINTNYGYTFGSGTRLTVV.

The rearrangement links TRBV7-8 to TRBJ2-1; possibly TRBD1 or TRBD2 for D (5 bases each). Germline CDR1 reads SGHVS; CDR2 reads FQNEAQ. This CDR3 spans 15 amino acids. Trimming cost V 5 bases and J 5 bases, with 16 bases left between them. CDR3 loop: CASSRGVTGNNEQFF. The CDR3 DNA sequence: TGTGCCAGCAGCCGAGGGGTTACGGGAAACAATGAGCAGTTCTTC.

The chain carries TRBV19 and TRBJ1-6; D is ambiguous. This CDR3 region has 16 residues. The V end was cut by 5 bases, the J end by 7 bases, with 18 bases between. Germline V gene sequence: CDR1 LNHDA, CDR2 SQIVND (reference sequence). The CDR3 sequence: CASSPRASWPNSPLHF. The CDR3 DNA reads TGTGCCAGTAGTCCCCGCGCCAGTTGGCCAAATTCACCCCTCCACTTT.

The chain's CDR3 is CASRGQGRKDTEAFF. CDR3 DNA: TGTGCCAGCAGAGGACAGGGAAGGAAGGACACTGAAGCTTTCTTT. The chain joins TRBV6-5 to TRBJ1-1; 8 bases match TRBD1. V dropped 6 bases and J dropped 3; count of bases not matched to a gene: 9. Looked up from germline, CDR1 is MNHEY and CDR2 is SVGAGI. The CDR3 extends over 15 amino acids.

This clone was recorded only once. The V call is TRBV2, the J call TRBJ2-2, with a tentative D call TRBD1 (6 bases). Germline-derived CDR1 and CDR2 are SNHLY and FYNNEI. V dropped 7 bases and J dropped 7 bases, with 13 bases sitting between them. This CDR3 has 13 amino acids. This CDR3 is CASTAGVDGELFF. The CDR3 DNA sequence: TGTGCCAGCACTGCAGGGGTTGACGGGGAGCTGTTTTTT.

This rearrangement joins TRBV12-3 or TRBV12-4 to TRBJ1-5, with D possibly being TRBD1 (5 bases). The CDR3 extends over 13 amino acids. Trimming took off 6 bases at V and 4 bases at J, with 10 bases between the two ends. CDR3: CASSWGSNQPQHF. The DNA for the CDR3 is TGTGCCAGCAGCTGGGGCTCAAATCAGCCCCAGCATTTT.

The J gene is TRBJ2-6, the V gene TRBV27; D perhaps matches TRBD1 (6 bases). This CDR3 is built from 16 residues. Deletions cut 7 bases from V and 2 bases from J, with 15 bases between. The germline V gene encodes CDR1 MNHEY and CDR2 SMNVEV (reference sequence). CDR3 protein: CASTKQPGAGANVLTF. In nucleotides, the CDR3 is TGTGCCAGCACGAAACAACCAGGGGCTGGGGCCAACGTCCTGACTTTC.

The rearrangement links TRBV7-6 to TRBJ2-7, with D possibly TRBD2 on 7 matching bases. The V and J ends lost 4 bases and 3 bases respectively, with 16 bases between them. The CDR3 spans 15 residues. Per germline, CDR1 SGHVS and CDR2 FNYEAQ. In DNA form, the CDR3 reads TGTGCCAGCAGCTGGGGGGGCGGTTCGGACTACGAGCAGTACTTC. Its translation is CASSWGGGSDYEQYF.

This clone was seen only once. The chain couples TRBV7-3 to TRBJ1-6; 7 bases are shared with TRBD1. This CDR3 region has 15 residues. Trimming cost V 0 bases and J 8 bases; bases outside gene matches: 4. The V gene's germline CDR1 is SGHTA and CDR2 FQGTGA. The CDR3 here is CASSLTRDSHSPLHF. Written as DNA, the CDR3 is TGTGCCAGCAGCTTAACGCGGGACAGCCATTCACCCCTCCACTTT.

The rearrangement uses TRBV6-5 and TRBJ1-5, with no clear D. The CDR3 is 13 residues long. CDR1 and CDR2 from the germline V gene are MNHEY and SVGAGI. Trimming took off 6 bases at V and 0 bases at J, with 6 bases between the two ends. CDR3 in amino acids: CASSQNSNQPQHF. Written as DNA, the CDR3 is TGTGCCAGCAGCCAGAATAGCAATCAGCCCCAGCATTTT.

V gene TRBV7-2 combines with J gene TRBJ1-1; a possible D gene is TRBD1 (6 bases). CDR3 length equals 16 residues. Trimming removed 5 bases at V and 0 bases at J, with 16 bases between. Germline V gene lookup returns CDR1 SGHTA and CDR2 FQGNSA. The CDR3 here is CASSHGPGQLNTEAFF. In DNA, the CDR3 is TGTGCCAGCAGCCATGGTCCCGGACAGCTGAACACTGAAGCTTTCTTT.

V usage is TRBV27 and J usage is TRBJ2-7; no clear D. The length of the CDR3 is 15 residues. Germline CDR1 is MNHEY and CDR2 is SMNVEV (reference sequence). Deletions cut 3 bases from V and 3 bases from J, with 15 bases between. The DNA for the CDR3 is TGTGCCAGCAGTTTGTACCGTTACCTTTTCTACGAGCAGTACTTC. Translation gives CASSLYRYLFYEQYF.

The CDR3 is CASSLEVMGRRDEQYF. CDR3 sequence (DNA): TGTGCCAGCAGCTTAGAAGTAATGGGCCGTCGGGACGAGCAGTACTTC. The chain joins TRBV11-2 to TRBJ2-7; unclear D gene. The CDR3 length is 16 residues. V lost 0 bases to trimming and J lost 5 bases, with 17 bases between them. CDR1 and CDR2 (germline): SGHAT, FQNNGV.

V usage is TRBV4-1 and J usage is TRBJ2-7, with D possibly matching TRBD2 (7 bases). The CDR3 has 16 amino acids. Germline V CDR1 and CDR2: MGHRA, YSYEKL. Trimming took off 0 bases at V and 4 bases at J, with 16 bases between the two ends. The CDR3 spells CASSQDLGGGPYEQYF. In DNA form, the CDR3 reads TGCGCCAGCAGCCAAGATCTGGGGGGGGGCCCTTACGAGCAGTACTTC.

This clone came up a few times. The chain is built from TRBV7-9 and TRBJ2-1; 9 bases line up with TRBD1. The CDR3 runs to 16 residues. The V gene end was trimmed by 5 bases and the J gene end by 2 bases; junction bases not matched to a gene: 7. Germline CDR1 and CDR2: SEHNR and FQNEAQ (reference sequence). CDR3 coding DNA: TGTGCCAGCAGCGCATACACAGGGGGCCCCTACAATGAGCAGTTCTTC. Residues: CASSAYTGGPYNEQFF. The full variable domain, its missing parts supplied by reference TRBV7-9 and TRBJ2-1, is DTGVSQNPRHKITKRGQNVTFRCDPISEHNRLYWYRQTLGQGPEFLTYFQNEAQLEKSRLLSDRFSAERPKGSFSTLEIQRTEQGDSAMYLCASSAYTGGPYNEQFFGPGTRLTVL.

V gene TRBV7-9 combines with J gene TRBJ1-2; 8 nucleotides align to TRBD1. V gave up 2 bases and J gave up 8 bases; unmatched junction bases: 13. CDR3 length equals 16 residues. Germline assignment: CDR1 SEHNR and CDR2 FQNEAQ (reference sequence). The DNA of the CDR3 is TGTGCCAGCAGCTTAAGCGGGTTGCAGGGGGCGCGAGGCTACACCTTC. This translates into CASSLSGLQGARGYTF.

The chain combines TRBV3-1 (or the pseudogene TRBV3-2) with TRBJ2-7; no clear D gene. V shed 0 bases and J shed 3 bases, with 9 bases lying between them. Germline V gene data show CDR1 as LGHDT and CDR2 as YNNKEL (reference sequence). CDR3 size: 14 residues. The CDR3 DNA reads as TGTGCCAGCAGCCAAGATCCCGAGCGCTACGAGCAGTACTTC. It translates to CASSQDPERYEQYF.

The rearrangement joins TRBV2 to TRBJ2-2, with a weak D call TRBD1 (6 bases). Germline CDR1 reads SNHLY; CDR2 reads FYNNEI. Trimming shortened V by 7 bases and J by 3 bases, and 15 bases separated the two germline ends. This CDR3 contains 15 residues. The CDR3 nucleotides are TGTGCCAGCACCCACAGAGAGGGGGACACCGGGGAGCTGTTTTTT. Amino acids: CASTHREGDTGELFF.

This clone was observed a handful of times. Here the CDR3 DNA reads TGTGCCAGCAGGGAGCAGGGCCATGGCTACACCTTC. Amino acids: CASREQGHGYTF. The rearrangement uses TRBV2 and TRBJ1-2; D perhaps matches TRBD1 (5 bases). The CDR3 runs to 12 residues. Germline loops: CDR1 SNHLY, CDR2 FYNNEI. V gave up 6 bases and J gave up 6 bases, with 11 bases separating them.

The V and J genes are TRBV6-5 and TRBJ2-5; TRBD1 matches 10 bases. CDR1 is MNHEY and CDR2 is SVGAGI in the germline V gene. The trim removed 6 bases at V and 5 bases at J, leaving 9 bases unmatched. CDR3 size: 15 residues. CDR3 in amino acids: CASRTWDRGRETQYF. For the CDR3, the DNA is TGTGCCAGCAGGACTTGGGACAGGGGCAGGGAGACCCAGTACTTC.

The rearrangement joins TRBV7-3 to TRBJ2-1, with no clear D. The CDR3 is 13 residues long. Germline CDR1 and CDR2: SGHTA and FQGTGA. Deletions cut 5 bases from V and 9 bases from J, with 14 bases between. CDR3 DNA sequence: TGTGCCAGCAGCGGAACCGGGCACGGTGAGCAGTTCTTC. Translating gives CASSGTGHGEQFF.

This clone was picked up one time. At one boundary the junction diverges from the germline segment, which might be a read error. The chain carries TRBV7-7 and TRBJ2-5; D possibly corresponds to TRBD2 (5 bases). CDR1 is SSHAT and CDR2 is FNYEAQ in the germline V gene (reference sequence). The CDR3 loop spans 13 amino acids. The CDR3 loop reads CASSRGYQETQYF. CDR3 nucleotides: TGTGCTAGCAGCCGAGGGTACCAAGAGACCCAGTACTTC. The full variable domain, with the rest looked up from reference TRBV7-7 and TRBJ2-5, is GAGVSQSPRYKVTKRGQDVTLRCDPISSHATLYWYQQALGQGPEFLTYFNYEAQPDKSGLPSDRFSAERPEGSISTLTIQRTEQRDSAMYRCASSRGYQETQYFGPGTRLLVL.

The gene calls are TRBV5-1 and TRBJ1-6, with unresolved D. Trimming stripped 5 bases from V and 10 bases from J, with 10 bases between. CDR3 length equals 12 residues. Germline values: CDR1 SGHRS, CDR2 YFSETQ. CDR3 loop: CASRGDGSPLHF. DNA of the CDR3: TGCGCCAGCAGGGGCGACGGCTCACCCCTCCACTTT.

The chain joins TRBV19 to TRBJ1-2; D unresolved. The CDR3 sequence is 16 residues long. Germline loops: CDR1 LNHDA, CDR2 SQIVND (reference sequence). The V and J ends lost 3 bases and 5 bases respectively, with 19 bases between them. For the CDR3, the DNA is TGTGCCAGTAGTATGCTCATGGGTGGTAGTATATATGGCTACACCTTC. Amino acids: CASSMLMGGSIYGYTF. Variable domain in full (rest from reference TRBV19 and TRBJ1-2): DGGITQSPKYLFRKEGQNVTLSCEQNLNHDAMYWYRQDPGQGLRLIYYSQIVNDFQKGDIAEGYSVSREKKESFPLTVTSAQKNPTAFYLCASSMLMGGSIYGYTFGSGTRLTVV.